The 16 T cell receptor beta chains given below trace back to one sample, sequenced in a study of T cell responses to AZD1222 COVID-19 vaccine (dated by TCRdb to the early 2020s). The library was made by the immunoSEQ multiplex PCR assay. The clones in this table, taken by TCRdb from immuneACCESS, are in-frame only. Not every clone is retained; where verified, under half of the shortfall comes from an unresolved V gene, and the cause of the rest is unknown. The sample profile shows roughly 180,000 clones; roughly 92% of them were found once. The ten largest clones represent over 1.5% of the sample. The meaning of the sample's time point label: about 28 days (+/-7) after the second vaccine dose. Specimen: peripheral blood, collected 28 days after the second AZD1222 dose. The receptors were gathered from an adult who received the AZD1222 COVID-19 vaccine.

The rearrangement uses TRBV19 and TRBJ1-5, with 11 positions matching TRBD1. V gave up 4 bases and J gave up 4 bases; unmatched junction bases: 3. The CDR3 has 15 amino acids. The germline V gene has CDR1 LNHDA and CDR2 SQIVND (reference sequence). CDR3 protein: CASSRTGGPNQPQHF. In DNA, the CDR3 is TGTGCCAGTAGTAGGACAGGGGGCCCTAATCAGCCCCAGCATTTT.

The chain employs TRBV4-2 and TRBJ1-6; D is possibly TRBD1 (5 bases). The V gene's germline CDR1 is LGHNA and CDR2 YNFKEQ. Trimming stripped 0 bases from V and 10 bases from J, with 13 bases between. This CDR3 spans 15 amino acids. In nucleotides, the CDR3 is TGTGCCAGCAGCCAAGAAGGCGCCAGGGTCTCACCCCTCCACTTT. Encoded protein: CASSQEGARVSPLHF.

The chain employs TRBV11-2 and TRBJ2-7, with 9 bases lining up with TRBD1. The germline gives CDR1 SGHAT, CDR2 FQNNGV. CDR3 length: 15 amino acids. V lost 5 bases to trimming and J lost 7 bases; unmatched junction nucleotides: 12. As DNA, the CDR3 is TGTGCCAGCAGCGCCGCCGGGACAGGGATAGGGGAGCAGTACTTC. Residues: CASSAAGTGIGEQYF.

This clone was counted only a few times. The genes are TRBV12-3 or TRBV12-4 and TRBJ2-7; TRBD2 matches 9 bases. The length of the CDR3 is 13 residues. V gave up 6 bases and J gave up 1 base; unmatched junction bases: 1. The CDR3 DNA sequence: TGTGCCAGCAGGACTAGCGGATCCTACGAGCAGTACTTC. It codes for CASRTSGSYEQYF.

The CDR3 region has the DNA TGCAGCGTTGAAACCACTAGCGGGAGTCGATACGAGCAGTACTTC. This sequence encodes CSVETTSGSRYEQYF. The V call is TRBV29-1, the J call TRBJ2-7, with 11 bases matching TRBD2. Germline assignment: CDR1 SQVTM and CDR2 ANQGSEA. The CDR3 sequence is 15 residues long. The trim removed 2 bases at V and 4 bases at J, leaving 7 bases unmatched.

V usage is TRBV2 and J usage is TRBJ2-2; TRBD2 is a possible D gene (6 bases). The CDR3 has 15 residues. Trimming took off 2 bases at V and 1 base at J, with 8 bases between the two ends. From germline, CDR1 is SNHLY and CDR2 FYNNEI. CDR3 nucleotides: TGTGCCAGCAGTGAAAGGCGGGGGAACACCGGGGAGCTGTTTTTT. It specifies CASSERRGNTGELFF.

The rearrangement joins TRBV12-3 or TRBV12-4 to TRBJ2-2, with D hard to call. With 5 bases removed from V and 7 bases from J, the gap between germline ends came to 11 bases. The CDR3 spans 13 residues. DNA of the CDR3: TGTGCCAGCAGTCCGAGACAAAACGGGGAGCTGTTTTTT. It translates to CASSPRQNGELFF.

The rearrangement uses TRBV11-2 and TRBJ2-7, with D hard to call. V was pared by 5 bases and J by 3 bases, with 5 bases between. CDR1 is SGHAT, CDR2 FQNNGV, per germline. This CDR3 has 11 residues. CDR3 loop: CASSQDYEQYF. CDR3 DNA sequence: TGTGCCAGCAGCCAGGACTACGAGCAGTACTTC.

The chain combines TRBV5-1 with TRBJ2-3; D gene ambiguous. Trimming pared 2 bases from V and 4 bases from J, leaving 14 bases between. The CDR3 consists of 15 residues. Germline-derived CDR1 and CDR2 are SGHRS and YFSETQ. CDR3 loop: CASSFKVLEADTQYF. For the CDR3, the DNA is TGCGCCAGCAGCTTTAAGGTGTTAGAGGCAGATACGCAGTATTTT.

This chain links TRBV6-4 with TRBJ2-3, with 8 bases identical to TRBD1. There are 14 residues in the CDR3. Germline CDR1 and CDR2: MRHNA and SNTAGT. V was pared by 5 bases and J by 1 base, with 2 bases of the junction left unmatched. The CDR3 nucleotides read TGTGCCAGCAGTCCGGACAGGGGCACAGATACGCAGTATTTT. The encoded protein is CASSPDRGTDTQYF.

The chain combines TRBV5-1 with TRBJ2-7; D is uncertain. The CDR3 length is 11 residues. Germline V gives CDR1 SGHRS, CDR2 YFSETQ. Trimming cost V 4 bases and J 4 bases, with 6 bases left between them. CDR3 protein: CASSIGYEQYF. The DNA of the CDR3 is TGCGCCAGCAGCATAGGGTACGAGCAGTACTTC.

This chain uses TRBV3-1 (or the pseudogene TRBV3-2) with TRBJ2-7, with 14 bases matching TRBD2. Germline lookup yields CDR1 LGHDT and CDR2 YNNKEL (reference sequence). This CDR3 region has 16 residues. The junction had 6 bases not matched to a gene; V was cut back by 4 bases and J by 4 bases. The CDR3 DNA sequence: TGTGCCAGCAGCCTGGGACTAGCGGGAGAAGGGTACGAGCAGTACTTC. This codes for CASSLGLAGEGYEQYF.

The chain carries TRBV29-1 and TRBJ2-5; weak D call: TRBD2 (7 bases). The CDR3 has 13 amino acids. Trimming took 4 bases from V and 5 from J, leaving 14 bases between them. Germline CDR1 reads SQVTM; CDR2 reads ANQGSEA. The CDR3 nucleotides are TGCAGCGTTGTAAGGGGGGGCAGGGAGACCCAGTACTTC. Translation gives CSVVRGGRETQYF.

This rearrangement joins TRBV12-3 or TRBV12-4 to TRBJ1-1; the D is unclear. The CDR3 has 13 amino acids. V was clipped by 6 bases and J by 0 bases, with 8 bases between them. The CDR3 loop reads CASRSGLNTEAFF. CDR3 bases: TGTGCCAGCAGGTCCGGACTGAACACTGAAGCTTTCTTT.

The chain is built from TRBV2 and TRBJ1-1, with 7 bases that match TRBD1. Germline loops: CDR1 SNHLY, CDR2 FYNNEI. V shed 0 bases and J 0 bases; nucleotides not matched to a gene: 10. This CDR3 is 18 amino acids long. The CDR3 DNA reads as TGTGCCAGCAGTGAAGCGCTCCAGGGGGGACTCATGAACACTGAAGCTTTCTTT. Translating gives CASSEALQGGLMNTEAFF.

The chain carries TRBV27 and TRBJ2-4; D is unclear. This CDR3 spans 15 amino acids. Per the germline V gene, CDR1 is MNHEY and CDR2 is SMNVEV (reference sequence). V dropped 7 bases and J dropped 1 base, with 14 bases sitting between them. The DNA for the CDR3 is TGTGCCAGCAATGTGAGCAGCTATGCCAAAAACATTCAGTACTTC. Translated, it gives CASNVSSYAKNIQYF.